Each of the 20 T cell receptor beta chains below was sequenced from the same sample in a study of T cells in narcolepsy. Sequenced by immunoSEQ multiplex PCR; TCRdb stores in-frame clones only, minus some. The sample lists 30,000 to 35,000 clones, around 83% occurring once. Sequences were obtained from CD45RA- memory CD4+ T cells from PBMCs. The receptors were gathered from a human donor with narcolepsy.

The chain carries TRBV30 and TRBJ2-1; the match to TRBD2 covers 7 bases. Germline values: CDR1 GTSNPN, CDR2 SVGIG (reference sequence). V lost 4 bases and J lost 10; bases outside the gene matches: 7. The CDR3 has 12 amino acids. CDR3 sequence: CAWTREAGEQFF. In DNA form, the CDR3 reads TGTGCCTGGACCCGGGAAGCGGGGGAGCAGTTCTTC.

V and J are TRBV5-4 and TRBJ1-4; 7 bases are shared with TRBD1. CDR1 and CDR2 (germline): SGHNT, YYREEE (reference sequence). V shed 5 bases, J shed 8 bases, and the junction held 9 bases outside the gene matches. The CDR3 is made up of 14 amino acids. Here the CDR3 reads CASSVGTVREKLFF. CDR3 DNA sequence: TGTGCCAGCAGTGTGGGGACAGTTCGAGAAAAACTGTTTTTT.

The chain has TRBV6-5 and TRBJ1-6; D remains unclear. In germline, CDR1 is MNHEY, CDR2 SVGAGI. The CDR3 contains 14 residues. V was trimmed by 6 bases and J by 14 bases, leaving 20 bases between them. CDR3 residues: CASRSRPSREALHF. Here the CDR3 DNA reads TGTGCCAGCAGATCCCGCCCGTCAAGGGAGGCCCTCCACTTT.

The chain links TRBV7-2 to TRBJ2-3; 8 positions match TRBD1. CDR3 length: 16 amino acids. CDR1 is SGHTA, CDR2 FQGNSA, per germline. V lost 6 bases and J lost 1; bases outside the gene matches: 9. CDR3 region: CASRLAPGQGTDTQYF. The CDR3, as DNA: TGTGCCAGCAGGTTGGCCCCGGGACAGGGCACAGATACGCAGTATTTT.

This chain's CDR3 is CASSIGRGLDTQYF. The CDR3 coding sequence is TGTGCCAGTAGTATCGGTAGGGGGTTAGATACGCAGTATTTT. This chain links TRBV19 with TRBJ2-3, with D possibly being TRBD1 (6 bases). There are 14 residues in the CDR3. CDR1 and CDR2 from the germline V gene are LNHDA and SQIVND (reference sequence). V shed 3 bases and J shed 5 bases, with 12 bases lying between them. The variable domain in full, with the rest retrieved from reference TRBV19 and TRBJ2-3, is DGGITQSPKYLFRKEGQNVTLSCEQNLNHDAMYWYRQDPGQGLRLIYYSQIVNDFQKGDIAEGYSVSREKKESFPLTVTSAQKNPTAFYLCASSIGRGLDTQYFGPGTRLTVL.

The CDR3 DNA reads TGTGCTAGTGGTTTTGGGGTGGGCGAGCAGTACTTC. It translates to CASGFGVGEQYF. V usage is TRBV12-5 and J usage is TRBJ2-7; D unresolved. Looked up from germline, CDR1 is LGHNT and CDR2 is FRNRAP. The germline V and J ends were trimmed by 3 bases and 6 bases, with 9 bases remaining between them. This CDR3 has 12 amino acids. The full variable domain, with the rest looked up from reference TRBV12-5 and TRBJ2-7, is DARVTQTPRHKVTEMGQEVTMRCQPILGHNTVFWYRQTMMQGLELLAYFRNRAPLDDSGMPKDRFSAEMPDATLATLKIQPSEPRDSAVYFCASGFGVGEQYFGPGTRLTVT.

Only a few counts were recorded for this clone. The CDR3 loop reads CAISEGTSGEGSEQYF. The CDR3 region has the DNA TGTGCCATCAGTGAGGGCACTAGCGGGGAGGGCTCCGAGCAGTACTTC. The chain couples TRBV10-3 to TRBJ2-7, with 10 positions matching TRBD2. Germline assignment: CDR1 ENHRY and CDR2 SYGVKD. This CDR3 is 16 amino acids long. Trimming took 2 bases from V and 6 from J; bases not matched to a gene: 10.

This clone was picked up one time. The chain combines TRBV5-6 with TRBJ1-2; weak D call: TRBD1 (5 bases). The V gene's germline CDR1 is SGHDT and CDR2 YYEEEE. V gave up 4 bases and J gave up 4 bases, with 11 bases separating them. This CDR3 spans 13 amino acids. Written as DNA, the CDR3 is TGTGCCAGCAGCGTGGCGGGGGGCTATGGCTACACCTTC. Translated, it gives CASSVAGGYGYTF.

This chain connects TRBV4-1 to TRBJ2-5; TRBD1 matches at 9 bases. V lost 1 base, J lost 2 bases, and 2 bases stayed unmatched. Germline loops: CDR1 MGHRA, CDR2 YSYEKL. The length of the CDR3 is 15 residues. CDR3 nucleotides: TGCGCCAGCAGCCAAGCCGGGACAGGGCAAGAGACCCAGTACTTC. Translated: CASSQAGTGQETQYF.

V is TRBV5-1 and J is TRBJ1-1; D remains ambiguous. The CDR3 is 15 amino acids. V was shortened by 0 bases and J by 2 bases, with 11 bases between the two germline ends. The V gene's germline CDR1 is SGHRS and CDR2 YFSETQ. Here the CDR3 reads CASSLVEGPNTEAFF. CDR3 sequence (DNA): TGCGCCAGCAGCTTGGTGGAGGGTCCTAACACTGAAGCTTTCTTT.

V gene TRBV5-1 combines with J gene TRBJ1-5; TRBD1 matches at 7 bases. V shed 4 bases and J 5 bases; nucleotides not matched to a gene: 6. The CDR3 covers 14 residues. Germline V gene data show CDR1 as SGHRS and CDR2 as YFSETQ. The CDR3 DNA reads TGCGCCAGCAGCACGCAGGGGGGTGATCAGCCCCAGCATTTT. As protein: CASSTQGGDQPQHF.

The chain joins TRBV27 to TRBJ2-7; D is uncertain. The CDR3 consists of 13 residues. Trimming took 2 bases from V and 0 from J, leaving 5 bases between them. The germline gives CDR1 MNHEY, CDR2 SMNVEV (reference sequence). CDR3 region: CASSLRGSYEQYF. For the CDR3, the DNA is TGTGCCAGCAGTTTACGCGGCTCCTACGAGCAGTACTTC.

The rearrangement uses TRBV7-8 and TRBJ2-7; perhaps D is TRBD1 or TRBD2 (5 bases each). Germline CDR1 reads SGHVS; CDR2 reads FQNEAQ. CDR3 length: 17 residues. Trimming removed 5 bases from V and 6 bases from J, with 26 bases in between. Written as DNA, the CDR3 is TGTGCCAGCAGCCCAGGGTCCGGGACCGAAGGTCGTGCCGAGCAGTACTTC. Translating gives CASSPGSGTEGRAEQYF.

The DNA for the CDR3 is TGTGCCAGCAGACCCTATGGAGTCTACGAGCAGTACTTC. Translation gives CASRPYGVYEQYF. The chain employs TRBV2 and TRBJ2-7; D is unresolved. The ends were cut back, 6 bases at V and 3 bases at J, with 12 bases in the middle. Germline V CDR1 and CDR2: SNHLY, FYNNEI. The CDR3 spans 13 residues.

This chain links TRBV5-1 with TRBJ1-3, with D possibly matching TRBD1 (5 bases). Germline V gives CDR1 SGHRS, CDR2 YFSETQ. The CDR3 has 15 residues. Trimming pared 0 bases from V and 2 bases from J, leaving 9 bases between. CDR3 in DNA: TGCGCCAGCAGCTTGGAGGGGAACCCTGGAAACACCATATATTTT. It translates to CASSLEGNPGNTIYF.

The gene calls are TRBV2 and TRBJ2-1; 8 nucleotides align to TRBD2. Germline values: CDR1 SNHLY, CDR2 FYNNEI. This CDR3 is built from 13 residues. V dropped 7 bases and J dropped 7; count of bases not matched to a gene: 6. CDR3 sequence reads: CASIGGADNEQFF. The CDR3 nucleotides read TGTGCCAGCATCGGGGGGGCTGATAATGAGCAGTTCTTC.

The CDR3 DNA follows: TGTGCCTGGAGTGGGCGGAGGATGAACACTGAAGCTTTCTTT. Encoded protein: CAWSGRRMNTEAFF. The rearrangement joins TRBV30 to TRBJ1-1; D not certain. In germline, CDR1 is GTSNPN, CDR2 SVGIG (reference sequence). The CDR3 contains 14 residues. Trimming pared 1 base from V and 0 bases from J, leaving 9 bases between.

The genes are TRBV6-5 and TRBJ1-4; no definite D call. Looked up from germline, CDR1 is MNHEY and CDR2 is SVGAGI. The CDR3 has 13 amino acids. The V gene lost 6 bases and the J gene lost 4 bases, with 9 bases spanning the gap. CDR3 amino acids: CASSRNVNEKLFF. In DNA, the CDR3 is TGTGCCAGCAGCCGCAACGTTAATGAAAAACTGTTTTTT.

This clone appeared once. CDR3 region: CASSMDRGLGTEAFF. The CDR3 region has the DNA TGTGCCAGCAGCATGGACAGGGGGCTCGGGACTGAAGCTTTCTTT. The chain combines TRBV27 with TRBJ1-1; 11 bases agree with TRBD1. Per the germline V gene, CDR1 is MNHEY and CDR2 is SMNVEV (reference sequence). This CDR3 comprises 15 residues. The ends lost 6 bases at V and 5 bases at J; junction bases unmatched: 8.

The rearrangement uses TRBV4-3 and TRBJ1-5; D is perhaps TRBD1 (5 bases). V was clipped by 2 bases and J by 5 bases, with 10 bases between them. This CDR3 contains 14 residues. Per the germline V gene, CDR1 is LGHNA and CDR2 is YSLEER. Here the CDR3 DNA reads TGCGCCAGCAGCCAACGGCAGGGTGATCAGCCCCAGCATTTT. This translates into CASSQRQGDQPQHF.